The entry below describes one T cell receptor beta chain. This sample was taken from a study of blood T cell repertoires in COVID-19. Study context: Samples representing acute and convalescent COVID-19 were sourced from the United States, Italy and Spain. PBMCs, B-cell-depleted T cells, or T cells were the source of the cDNA or gDNA that made up the material.

Germline V lookup: CDR1 SGHTS, CDR2 YDEGEE. CDR3 length equals 16 residues. V gave up 0 bases and J gave up 8 bases, with 18 bases separating them. Seattle patient enrollment occurred during active infection, with longitudinal follow-up thereafter. The authors' processing: Nucleated cell number was recorded as an estimate derived from reference gene primer amplification. Method: immunoSEQ multiplex PCR; TCRdb's copy keeps in-frame clones and lacks some. The V and J calls and the clone size are those of that table, but D and trimming were determined from the DNA. Counted here are approximately 200,000 clones, 84% occurring once; the ten biggest clones make up roughly 7%.

This receptor was obtained from an elderly woman with COVID-19, enrolled during active disease. This chain joins TRBV5-8 and TRBJ2-1; tentatively, D is TRBD2 (6 bases). Material for sequencing was peripheral blood. The CDR3 DNA reads TGTGCCAGCAGCTTGGCCATTGGCGGGGTGGGGGATGAGCAGTTCTTC. Protein: CASSLAIGGVGDEQFF. The full variable domain, completed using reference TRBV5-8 and TRBJ2-1, is EAGVTQSPTHLIKTRGQQATLRCSPISGHTSVYWYQQALGLGLQFLLWYDEGEERNRGNFPPRFSGRQFPNYSSELNVNALELEDSALYLCASSLAIGGVGDEQFFGPGTRLTVL.